Each of the 8 T cell receptor beta chains below was sequenced from the same sample in a study of tumour-infiltrating T cells in Burkitt lymphoma. The protocol was immunoSEQ multiplex PCR, while the TCRdb copy is restricted to in-frame clones and leaves out a portion. The profile shows some 6,300 clones, 10% of them singletons. Specimen: tumor tissue. These receptors originate from a human donor with diffuse large B-cell lymphoma.

This clone was counted between two and nine times. The chain links TRBV4-2 to TRBJ2-5; perhaps TRBD2 as D (5 bases). Germline V gene sequence: CDR1 LGHNA, CDR2 YNFKEQ. The CDR3 is 18 residues long. Trimming pared 0 bases from V and 5 bases from J, leaving 22 bases between. As DNA, the CDR3 is TGTGCCAGCAGCCAAGAATTGGAGGCAAGCAAGCAACAGGAGACCCAGTACTTC. This codes for CASSQELEASKQQETQYF.

The chain has TRBV18 and TRBJ2-1; D is ambiguous. V gave up 6 bases and J gave up 3 bases, with 3 bases separating them. CDR3 length equals 11 residues. Germline V gives CDR1 KGHSH, CDR2 LQKENI. The CDR3 here is CASSSYNEQFF. CDR3 sequence (DNA): TGTGCCAGCTCGAGCTACAATGAGCAGTTCTTC.

This chain uses TRBV6-1 with TRBJ1-2; D may be TRBD1 (5 bases). Germline V gives CDR1 MNHNS, CDR2 SASEGT. V was trimmed by 6 bases and J by 3 bases, leaving 17 bases between them. The CDR3 has 15 amino acids. CDR3 loop: CASSPTVGADYGYTF. CDR3 bases: TGTGCCAGCAGCCCGACAGTCGGGGCGGACTATGGCTACACCTTC.

V gene TRBV18 combines with J gene TRBJ2-2; D remains ambiguous. The CDR3 has 14 residues. Looked up from germline, CDR1 is KGHSH and CDR2 is LQKENI. V gave up 4 bases and J gave up 3 bases, with 9 bases separating them. The CDR3 here is CASSREEDTGELFF. As DNA, the CDR3 is TGTGCCAGCTCACGGGAAGAGGACACCGGGGAGCTGTTTTTT.

In DNA, the CDR3 is TGTGCCAGCAGTTACAGTTACAACTATGGCTACACCTTC. It encodes CASSYSYNYGYTF. The J gene is TRBJ1-2, the V gene TRBV27; D is uncertain. Germline V gives CDR1 MNHEY, CDR2 SMNVEV (reference sequence). CDR3 length: 13 amino acids. The V end lost 4 bases, the J end lost 2 bases, and 8 bases lay between the germline ends.

There are a few counts of this clone. Other nucleotide sequences in the sample specify the same CDR3. The CDR3 DNA reads TGTGCCAGCAGTTATGGGGGGATGAACACTGAAGCTTTCTTT. Translating gives CASSYGGMNTEAFF. The chain has TRBV6-5 and TRBJ1-1; perhaps TRBD1 as D (5 bases). The V gene's germline CDR1 is MNHEY and CDR2 SVGAGI. V lost 3 bases to trimming and J lost 0 bases, with 8 bases between them. This CDR3 contains 14 residues.

The chain carries TRBV11-2 and TRBJ2-1, with 11 nucleotides matching TRBD2. V lost 5 bases to trimming and J lost 8 bases; unmatched junction nucleotides: 14. Germline lookup yields CDR1 SGHAT and CDR2 FQNNGV. This CDR3 comprises 17 residues. CDR3 in DNA: TGTGCCAGCAGCGTTCTGAGAGGTAGCGGGGGGGCCTATGAGCAGTTCTTC. Translating it yields CASSVLRGSGGAYEQFF.

This rearrangement joins TRBV27 to TRBJ1-1, with a tentative D call TRBD1 (6 bases). Germline V CDR1 and CDR2: MNHEY, SMNVEV (reference sequence). The CDR3 is 17 residues long. V was clipped by 8 bases and J by 0 bases, with 22 bases between them. The CDR3 here is CASSRTVKIGLNTEAFF. In nucleotides, the CDR3 is TGTGCCAGCTCCCGGACAGTCAAAATAGGCCTGAACACTGAAGCTTTCTTT.